The 32 T cell receptor beta chains given below trace back to one sample, sequenced in a study of control samples from healthy donors and cancer patients. Data came from immunoSEQ multiplex PCR; TCRdb stores just in-frame clones and leaves some out. Counted here are 110,000 to 150,000 clones, just under 95% occurring once; the ten biggest clones make up approximately 15%. The sequencing input was PBMCs. The source is a man aged 60 to 69 with colorectal cancer.

The CDR3 region has the DNA TGTGCCAGCAGCGCCTATGACAGTTATAATTCACCCCTCCACTTT. This gives the protein CASSAYDSYNSPLHF. V usage is TRBV9 and J usage is TRBJ1-6; possible D gene TRBD1, 5 bases. V lost 3 bases, J lost 4 bases, and 11 bases lay in between. The germline V gene has CDR1 SGDLS and CDR2 YYNGEE. The CDR3 has 15 amino acids.

V usage is TRBV30 and J usage is TRBJ2-3; D gene ambiguous. Trimming pared 1 base from V and 2 bases from J, leaving 7 bases between. Germline values: CDR1 GTSNPN, CDR2 SVGIG (reference sequence). This CDR3 contains 13 residues. The CDR3 coding sequence is TGTGCCTGGAGTGAACTGCTCACAGATACGCAGTATTTT. This gives the protein CAWSELLTDTQYF.

The rearrangement uses TRBV3-1 (or the pseudogene TRBV3-2) and TRBJ2-3; D is undetermined. The CDR3 is 16 residues long. Trimming pared 0 bases from V and 0 bases from J, leaving 10 bases between. The germline V gene has CDR1 LGHDT and CDR2 YNNKEL (reference sequence). The CDR3, as DNA: TGTGCCAGCAGCCAAGATAGAGATGCTAGCACAGATACGCAGTATTTT. It yields the protein CASSQDRDASTDTQYF.

The V gene is TRBV18, the J gene TRBJ1-2; D perhaps matches TRBD1 (6 bases). The CDR3 has 15 amino acids. V lost 6 bases to trimming and J lost 4 bases, with 18 bases between them. Germline V lookup: CDR1 KGHSH, CDR2 LQKENI. The DNA of the CDR3 is TGTGCCAGCTCCCCCAACAGGGACGAAATCTATGGCTACACCTTC. Its protein is CASSPNRDEIYGYTF. Filled out from reference TRBV18 and TRBJ1-2, the complete variable domain reads NAGVMQNPRHLVRRRGQEARLRCSPMKGHSHVYWYRQLPEEGLKFMVYLQKENIIDESGMPKERFSAEFPKEGPSILRIQQVVRGDSAAYFCASSPNRDEIYGYTFGSGTRLTVV.

The genes are TRBV6-1 and TRBJ2-7; D is unresolved. The CDR3 spans 11 residues. The germline gives CDR1 MNHNS, CDR2 SASEGT. Trimming took off 11 bases at V and 3 bases at J, with 11 bases between the two ends. CDR3 protein: CAAENNYEQYF. The CDR3 DNA reads as TGTGCCGCGGAGAATAACTACGAGCAGTACTTC.

The CDR3 bases are TGTGCCAGCAGCTCACCGGGACAGGGGTCTGAGCAGTTCTTC. As protein: CASSSPGQGSEQFF. The J gene is TRBJ2-1, the V gene TRBV11-3; TRBD1 matches at 10 bases. In germline, CDR1 is SGHNT, CDR2 YENEEA. V was clipped by 4 bases and J by 9 bases; unmatched bases: 6. The CDR3 contains 14 residues.

The gene calls are TRBV6-2 or TRBV6-3 and TRBJ1-2, with 11 bases matching TRBD1. J lost 8 bases, V lost 5 bases, and 1 base had no gene match. The CDR3 covers 12 residues. Germline loops: CDR1 MNHEY, CDR2 SVGEGT. The CDR3 sequence: CASSGTGGGYTF. For the CDR3, the DNA is TGTGCCAGCAGTGGGACAGGGGGAGGCTACACCTTC.

This rearrangement joins TRBV12-3 or TRBV12-4 to TRBJ2-7; D may be TRBD1 or TRBD2 (5 bases each). V was shortened by 9 bases and J by 3 bases, with 15 bases between the two germline ends. The CDR3 contains 13 residues. CDR3 nucleotides: TGTGCCAGTCATTTCGGGGCCAGCTACGAGCAGTACTTC. This sequence encodes CASHFGASYEQYF.

The rearrangement uses TRBV2 and TRBJ1-5, with D perhaps matching TRBD1 (5 bases). Trimming took 4 bases from V and 7 from J, leaving 17 bases between them. CDR1 SNHLY and CDR2 FYNNEI come from the germline V gene. The length of the CDR3 is 15 residues. CDR3 in amino acids: CASSGAGGGSQPQHF. The CDR3 bases are TGTGCCAGCAGTGGCGCGGGCGGGGGTTCACAGCCCCAGCATTTT.

CDR3 sequence reads: CASSLEGETQYF. The CDR3 DNA reads TGTGCCAGCAGTTTAGAGGGGGAGACCCAGTACTTC. This rearrangement joins TRBV12-3 or TRBV12-4 to TRBJ2-5, with D possibly being TRBD1 (5 bases). There are 12 residues in the CDR3. V lost 1 base to trimming and J lost 5 bases, with 5 bases between them.

The chain couples TRBV19 to TRBJ2-1, with 7 bases lining up with TRBD2. The CDR3 sequence is 16 residues long. Germline-derived CDR1 and CDR2 are LNHDA and SQIVND (reference sequence). Germline trimming cut 4 bases from V and 7 bases from J; bases unmatched to any gene: 13. This CDR3 reads CASSSRGGLLGNEQFF. The DNA of the CDR3 is TGTGCCAGTAGTAGCCGCGGGGGTCTACTGGGGAATGAGCAGTTCTTC.

This chain links TRBV6-6 with TRBJ2-1, with D perhaps matching TRBD1 or TRBD2 (5 bases each). V was shortened by 0 bases and J by 5 bases, with 8 bases between the two germline ends. Germline CDR1 MNHNY, CDR2 SVGAGI (reference sequence). This CDR3 comprises 14 residues. DNA for the CDR3: TGTGCCAGCAGTTACTCCGGGACCAACAATGAGCAGTTCTTC. This translates into CASSYSGTNNEQFF.

The chain links TRBV5-8 to TRBJ2-1; 14 nucleotides agree with TRBD2. This CDR3 has 16 residues. Germline V lookup: CDR1 SGHTS, CDR2 YDEGEE. Trimming cost V 0 bases and J 9 bases; bases outside gene matches: 5. CDR3 nucleotide sequence: TGTGCCAGCAGCTTGGCCTCGACTAGCGGGGGGGGTGAGCAGTTCTTC. Its protein is CASSLASTSGGGEQFF.

This chain joins TRBV18 and TRBJ2-5; D might be TRBD2 (6 bases). With 0 bases removed from V and 4 bases from J, the gap between germline ends came to 12 bases. The CDR3 consists of 15 residues. The germline CDR1 and CDR2 sequences are KGHSH and LQKENI. The CDR3 bases are TGTGCCAGCTCACCACCAGGTCAGGAGGGAGAGACCCAGTACTTC. This gives the protein CASSPPGQEGETQYF.

V usage is TRBV6-1 and J usage is TRBJ2-1; D is ambiguous. CDR3 length equals 15 residues. With 1 base removed from V and 3 bases from J, the gap between germline ends came to 10 bases. Germline V CDR1 and CDR2: MNHNS, SASEGT. The CDR3 sequence: CASSEVLSDYNEQFF. In DNA form, the CDR3 reads TGTGCCAGCAGTGAAGTTCTGTCAGACTACAATGAGCAGTTCTTC.

The chain is built from TRBV7-9 and TRBJ1-4; D remains unclear. CDR1 and CDR2 from the germline V gene are SEHNR and FQNEAQ (reference sequence). This CDR3 is 17 amino acids long. The germline V and J ends were trimmed by 1 base and 4 bases, with 16 bases remaining between them. The CDR3 nucleotides are TGTGCCAGCAGCTTAGGAGTGGGAATTGGAGGTAATGAAAAACTGTTTTTT. Residues: CASSLGVGIGGNEKLFF.

The genes are TRBV12-3 or TRBV12-4 and TRBJ2-3, with TRBD2 matching over 7 bases. Unmatched junction bases numbered 4, after V lost 6 bases and J lost 4 bases. CDR3 size: 13 residues. The CDR3 loop is CASSAGVPDTQYF. In DNA form, the CDR3 reads TGTGCCAGCAGCGCGGGGGTCCCAGATACGCAGTATTTT.

A single count supports this clone. This rearrangement joins TRBV28 to TRBJ1-1; D is unresolved. Germline CDR1 and CDR2: MDHEN and SYDVKM. Trimming removed 6 bases at V and 5 bases at J, with 22 bases between. The CDR3 extends over 16 amino acids. DNA of the CDR3: TGTGCCAGCAGCCCTTCCCCATCATCCCGGATTACTGAAGCTTTCTTT. Its protein product is CASSPSPSSRITEAFF. Supplemented by reference TRBV28 and TRBJ1-1, the full variable domain reads DVKVTQSSRYLVKRTGEKVFLECVQDMDHENMFWYRQDPGLGLRLIYFSYDVKMKEKGDIPEGYSVSREKKERFSLILESASTNQTSMYLCASSPSPSSRITEAFFGQGTRLTVV.

The chain employs TRBV2 and TRBJ1-4, with D possibly matching TRBD1 (5 bases). CDR1 and CDR2 from the germline V gene are SNHLY and FYNNEI. There are 15 residues in the CDR3. V was cut by 4 bases and J by 8 bases, with 17 bases left in between. The CDR3 sequence is CASSGTDSPVEKLFF. The CDR3 DNA follows: TGTGCCAGCAGTGGGACCGACAGCCCTGTGGAAAAACTGTTTTTT.

The chain joins TRBV7-9 to TRBJ2-2, with 7 positions matching TRBD1. The germline gives CDR1 SEHNR, CDR2 FQNEAQ (reference sequence). There are 15 residues in the CDR3. V shed 8 bases, J shed 1 base, and the junction held 7 bases outside the gene matches. CDR3 protein: CASSTGARNTGELFF. DNA of the CDR3: TGTGCCAGCTCCACAGGGGCGAGGAACACCGGGGAGCTGTTTTTT.

As DNA, the CDR3 is TGTGCCAGCAGCTTGATGACAGGGGGCGAGGATACGCAGTATTTT. This sequence encodes CASSLMTGGEDTQYF. This sequence joins TRBV5-4 and TRBJ2-3; 10 bases match TRBD1. Trimming took 1 base from V and 6 from J; bases not matched to a gene: 5. The germline V gene encodes CDR1 SGHNT and CDR2 YYREEE (reference sequence). The CDR3 sequence is 15 residues long.

The rearrangement uses TRBV25-1 and TRBJ1-5; D not certain. The V and J ends lost 4 bases and 0 bases respectively, with 10 bases between them. The CDR3 sequence is 15 residues long. In germline, CDR1 is MGHDK, CDR2 SYGVNS. The CDR3 loop reads CASSGPAGSNQPQHF. The CDR3 DNA is TGTGCCAGCAGTGGCCCGGCAGGTAGCAATCAGCCCCAGCATTTT. The full variable domain, its missing parts supplied by reference TRBV25-1 and TRBJ1-5, is EADIYQTPRYLVIGTGKKITLECSQTMGHDKMYWYQQDPGMELHLIHYSYGVNSTEKGDLSSESTVSRIRTEHFPLTLESARPSHTSQYLCASSGPAGSNQPQHFGDGTRLSIL.

This clone was seen more than once but under ten times. The genes are TRBV30 and TRBJ1-1; possible D gene TRBD1, 6 bases. V lost 0 bases to trimming and J lost 3 bases, with 17 bases between them. CDR1 is GTSNPN, CDR2 SVGIG, per germline (reference sequence). The CDR3 has 16 amino acids. Here the CDR3 DNA reads TGTGCCTGGAGTGTACCCCAGACAGGTGGGGACACTGAAGCTTTCTTT. Residues: CAWSVPQTGGDTEAFF.

This clone was found a few times. J is TRBJ1-5 and V is TRBV7-2, with a possible D match to TRBD1 (6 bases). This CDR3 comprises 15 residues. Germline V gene lookup returns CDR1 SGHTA and CDR2 FQGNSA. Trimming pared 4 bases from V and 6 bases from J, leaving 16 bases between. The CDR3 reads CASSWGHEGGQPQHF. CDR3 nucleotides: TGTGCCAGCAGCTGGGGACACGAAGGAGGTCAGCCCCAGCATTTT.

The chain has TRBV19 and TRBJ2-6; tentatively, D is TRBD2 (6 bases). CDR3 size: 17 residues. Germline V CDR1 and CDR2: LNHDA, SQIVND (reference sequence). The V gene lost 7 bases and the J gene lost 2 bases, with 18 bases spanning the gap. The CDR3 loop is CASTREGGITGANVLTF. DNA of the CDR3: TGTGCCAGTACCCGGGAAGGAGGGATAACTGGGGCCAACGTCCTGACTTTC.

The V and J genes are TRBV27 and TRBJ2-6, with unresolved D. Trimming cost V 2 bases and J 2 bases, with 7 bases left between them. This CDR3 spans 15 amino acids. CDR1 is MNHEY and CDR2 is SMNVEV in the germline V gene (reference sequence). CDR3 coding DNA: TGTGCCAGCAGTTTAAGTTTCACTGGGGCCAACGTCCTGACTTTC. As protein: CASSLSFTGANVLTF.

V is TRBV28 and J is TRBJ2-5, with a tentative D call TRBD2 (6 bases). The V and J ends lost 5 bases and 5 bases respectively, with 12 bases between them. Germline CDR1 is MDHEN and CDR2 is SYDVKM. The length of the CDR3 is 13 residues. As DNA, the CDR3 is TGTGCCAGCAGTCCGGGGGTTGAGGAGACCCAGTACTTC. Translated: CASSPGVEETQYF.

This sequence joins TRBV27 and TRBJ2-7; 11 bases fit TRBD1. CDR1 MNHEY and CDR2 SMNVEV come from the germline V gene (reference sequence). Losses at the gene ends were 6 bases for V and 0 bases for J; bases not matched to a gene: 10. CDR3 length equals 17 residues. Here the CDR3 DNA reads TGTGCCAGCAGCCGGGACAGGGGGGGAGCCAGCTCCTACGAGCAGTACTTC. Translation gives CASSRDRGGASSYEQYF.

V is TRBV19 and J is TRBJ2-3, with D maybe TRBD2 (6 bases). This CDR3 spans 18 amino acids. V lost 4 bases, J lost 5 bases, and 25 bases lay in between. Germline CDR1 and CDR2: LNHDA and SQIVND (reference sequence). The CDR3 sequence is CASSTNPPGALGGDTQYF. The CDR3 region has the DNA TGTGCCAGTAGTACGAACCCCCCCGGGGCCCTCGGGGGAGATACGCAGTATTTT.

The gene calls are TRBV5-8 and TRBJ1-5; D possibly corresponds to TRBD1 (6 bases). Trimming cost V 5 bases and J 9 bases, with 12 bases left between them. This CDR3 has 12 amino acids. Germline-derived CDR1 and CDR2 are SGHTS and YDEGEE. The CDR3 region has the DNA TGTGCCAGCAGGATAGGAGGGGGGCCCCAGCATTTT. Protein sequence: CASRIGGGPQHF.

The V call is TRBV4-1, the J call TRBJ2-1; 9 positions agree with TRBD2. The germline V gene has CDR1 MGHRA and CDR2 YSYEKL. The CDR3 runs 16 residues. Unmatched junction bases numbered 0, after V lost 0 bases and J lost 0 bases. In DNA, the CDR3 is TGCGCCAGCAGCCAAGATAGCGGGAGCTCCTACAATGAGCAGTTCTTC. It encodes CASSQDSGSSYNEQFF.

This chain links TRBV6-4 with TRBJ1-1; unclear D gene. The V gene lost 0 bases and the J gene lost 4 bases, with 6 bases spanning the gap. The CDR3 spans 13 residues. Germline-derived CDR1 and CDR2 are MRHNA and SNTAGT. CDR3 bases: TGTGCCAGCAGTGACTCGACGTCCACTGAAGCTTTCTTT. This translates into CASSDSTSTEAFF.